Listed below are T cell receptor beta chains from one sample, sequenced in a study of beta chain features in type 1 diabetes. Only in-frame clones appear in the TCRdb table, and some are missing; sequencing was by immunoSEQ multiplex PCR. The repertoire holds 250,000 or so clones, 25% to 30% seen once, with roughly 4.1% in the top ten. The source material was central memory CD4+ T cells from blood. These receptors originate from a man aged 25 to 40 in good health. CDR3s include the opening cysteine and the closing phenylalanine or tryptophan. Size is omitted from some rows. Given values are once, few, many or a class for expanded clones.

CDR3aa: CASSLSGGIQGETQYF
j_gene: TRBJ2-5
abundance: NA
len: 16
v_gene: TRBV7-9

CDR3aa: CASSLDLTDTQYF
j_gene: TRBJ2-3
abundance: few
len: 13
v_gene: TRBV7-2

CDR3aa: CSALNTEAFF
j_gene: TRBJ1-1
abundance: NA
len: 10
v_gene: TRBV29-1

CDR3aa: CASSSIYQGREGPRSYEQYF
j_gene: TRBJ2-7
abundance: many
len: 20
v_gene: TRBV28

CDR3aa: CASSSGTDFIGNQPQHF
j_gene: TRBJ1-5
abundance: NA
len: 17
v_gene: TRBV5-6

CDR3aa: CASSQPWTESNYNEQFF
j_gene: TRBJ2-1
abundance: NA
len: 17
v_gene: TRBV4-1

CDR3aa: CASSIGKLGGIQYF
j_gene: TRBJ2-4
abundance: NA
len: 14
v_gene: TRBV19

CDR3aa: CASSPAGAVAPYEQYF
j_gene: TRBJ2-7
abundance: many
len: 16
v_gene: TRBV7-2

CDR3aa: CASSDHLTESNQPQHF
j_gene: TRBJ1-5
abundance: NA
len: 16
v_gene: TRBV27

CDR3aa: CASSDGGRNIQYF
j_gene: TRBJ2-4
abundance: NA
len: 13
v_gene: TRBV6-1

CDR3aa: CAWSDDRPYGYTF
j_gene: TRBJ1-2
abundance: NA
len: 13
v_gene: TRBV30

CDR3aa: CASKVPAGETQYF
j_gene: TRBJ2-5
abundance: few
len: 13
v_gene: TRBV6-5

CDR3aa: CASSPALTHNEKLFF
j_gene: TRBJ1-4
abundance: few
len: 15
v_gene: TRBV18

CDR3aa: CASSSVLGGPGELFF
j_gene: TRBJ2-2
abundance: NA
len: 15
v_gene: TRBV7-2

CDR3aa: CASSLRETQYF
j_gene: TRBJ2-5
abundance: many
len: 11
v_gene: TRBV5-4

CDR3aa: CASSRDRWSYGYTF
j_gene: TRBJ1-2
abundance: NA
len: 14
v_gene: TRBV7-9

CDR3aa: CASSFSGASYGYTF
j_gene: TRBJ1-2
abundance: NA
len: 14
v_gene: TRBV5-1

CDR3aa: CASSLDGQHGYTF
j_gene: TRBJ1-2
abundance: NA
len: 13
v_gene: TRBV7-2

CDR3aa: CATSYRLAGPQETQYF
j_gene: TRBJ2-5
abundance: NA
len: 16
v_gene: TRBV15

CDR3aa: CASSYSKASNQPQHF
j_gene: TRBJ1-5
abundance: NA
len: 15
v_gene: TRBV6-6

CDR3aa: CASSPAGRSYEQYF
j_gene: TRBJ2-7
abundance: once
len: 14
v_gene: TRBV5-6

CDR3aa: CASSLGTGRFDEQFF
j_gene: TRBJ2-1
abundance: NA
len: 15
v_gene: TRBV7-2

CDR3aa: CATSSRRLMNTEAFF
j_gene: TRBJ1-1
abundance: NA
len: 15
v_gene: TRBV15

CDR3aa: CASSQVGTSQETQYF
j_gene: TRBJ2-5
abundance: NA
len: 15
v_gene: TRBV4-3

CDR3aa: CATSRDNTPQETQYF
j_gene: TRBJ2-5
abundance: few
len: 15
v_gene: TRBV15

CDR3aa: CASSSDSYQETQYF
j_gene: TRBJ2-5
abundance: NA
len: 14
v_gene: TRBV7-2

CDR3aa: CASSPQGADTQYF
j_gene: TRBJ2-3
abundance: NA
len: 13
v_gene: TRBV18

CDR3aa: CASSSTPGPRVETQYF
j_gene: TRBJ2-5
abundance: NA
len: 16
v_gene: TRBV11-2

CDR3aa: CSAGHNEQFF
j_gene: TRBJ2-1
abundance: NA
len: 10
v_gene: TRBV20-1

CDR3aa: CSVDESEAFF
j_gene: TRBJ1-1
abundance: few
len: 10
v_gene: TRBV29-1

CDR3aa: CASSPAYSGANVLTF
j_gene: TRBJ2-6
abundance: NA
len: 15
v_gene: TRBV5-1

CDR3aa: CASSVISLSGELFF
j_gene: TRBJ2-2
abundance: few
len: 14
v_gene: TRBV7-2

CDR3aa: CASSVLGTVQETQYF
j_gene: TRBJ2-5
abundance: NA
len: 15
v_gene: TRBV9

CDR3aa: CASSSGLAVNEQFF
j_gene: TRBJ2-1
abundance: few
len: 14
v_gene: TRBV9

CDR3aa: CASGLVQVSGANVLTF
j_gene: TRBJ2-6
abundance: NA
len: 16
v_gene: TRBV12-5

CDR3aa: CAISEGRSNQPQHF
j_gene: TRBJ1-5
abundance: NA
len: 14
v_gene: TRBV10-3

CDR3aa: CAISTSGTDNEQFF
j_gene: TRBJ2-1
abundance: NA
len: 14
v_gene: TRBV10-3

CDR3aa: CASSPGQGRAYEQYF
j_gene: TRBJ2-7
abundance: NA
len: 15
v_gene: TRBV5-4

CDR3aa: CAISESGYEQFF
j_gene: TRBJ2-1
abundance: many
len: 12
v_gene: TRBV10-3

CDR3aa: CASSPAAEGEAFF
j_gene: TRBJ1-1
abundance: NA
len: 13
v_gene: TRBV18

CDR3aa: CAWSVDGTSGTEQYF
j_gene: TRBJ2-7
abundance: few
len: 15
v_gene: TRBV30

CDR3aa: CASSLPYSSGKNEQFF
j_gene: TRBJ2-1
abundance: NA
len: 16
v_gene: TRBV13

CDR3aa: CSVAGTSGRNEQFF
j_gene: TRBJ2-1
abundance: few
len: 14
v_gene: TRBV29-1

CDR3aa: CSGDRGETGELFF
j_gene: TRBJ2-2
abundance: many
len: 13
v_gene: TRBV29-1

CDR3aa: CACGGDGNQPQHF
j_gene: TRBJ1-5
abundance: NA
len: 13
v_gene: TRBV30

CDR3aa: CASTTGLAGVEQYF
j_gene: TRBJ2-7
abundance: few
len: 14
v_gene: TRBV7-2

CDR3aa: CASSLGRADTQYF
j_gene: TRBJ2-3
abundance: NA
len: 13
v_gene: TRBV11-3

CDR3aa: CASSLGKGSTHTEAFF
j_gene: TRBJ1-1
abundance: NA
len: 16
v_gene: TRBV11-2

CDR3aa: CASSPGTGASQETQYF
j_gene: TRBJ2-5
abundance: NA
len: 16
v_gene: TRBV5-1

CDR3aa: CASSAREKSYNEQFF
j_gene: TRBJ2-1
abundance: NA
len: 15
v_gene: TRBV9

CDR3aa: CAWLGQGNTEAFF
j_gene: TRBJ1-1
abundance: few
len: 13
v_gene: TRBV30

CDR3aa: CASSLRLLDTGELFF
j_gene: TRBJ2-2
abundance: NA
len: 15
v_gene: TRBV28

CDR3aa: CASSLVSGDEQFF
j_gene: TRBJ2-1
abundance: few
len: 13
v_gene: TRBV7-2

CDR3aa: CASSPLYQPQHF
j_gene: TRBJ1-5
abundance: NA
len: 12
v_gene: TRBV6-5